This T cell receptor (beta chain) was recorded in a study of glioma-infiltrating T cells. Study-level points and caveats: CDR3 overlap between tissue and blood was very small. Non-neoplastic patients had below-expected tissue-blood divergence, while all gliomas exceeded expectation.

Worth noting for this clonotype: Antigen unknown.

CDR3 size: 15 residues. With V trimmed by 0 bases and J by 6 bases, 8 bases remained unmatched. Germline values: CDR1 MGHRA, CDR2 YSYEKL. Using RNA template, CDR3s of TCR alpha and beta were amplified with iRepertoire arm-PCR. For one-step reverse transcription and amplification, 100-400 ng of tissue mRNA or PBMC total RNA was used. TCRdb analysed the multiplex PCR reads with MiXCR anew, one entry per CDR3 protein. The table has about 210,000 distinct CDR3 sequences, 32% seen once. Material for sequencing was glioma tissue, nonneoplastic brain tissue, or PBMCs (not recorded which). This rearrangement joins TRBV4-1 to TRBJ2-7; 7 bases align to TRBD2. This receptor was obtained from a human donor with low-grade glioma or glioblastoma, undergoing nonglioma brain surgery, or in good health (not recorded which). CDR3 in amino acids: CASSQDRGSSAEQYF. The DNA for the CDR3 is TGCGCCAGCAGCCAAGATCGCGGGAGCTCCGCCGAGCAGTACTTC.